These T cell receptor beta chains were read from a single sample in a study of T-cell reconstitution after alpha-beta-depleted transplantation in children. TCRdb called the PCR reads again in MiXCR, with one record for every CDR3 protein. The sample consists of 200,000 to 250,000 distinct CDR3 sequences, around 13% of them appearing once. The sample here was PBMCs from the stem cell graft donor, taken from the stem cell graft. These receptors originate from a human donor who donated a stem cell graft to a child with acute lymphoblastic leukemia. The CDR3 runs from the conserved cysteine through the conserved F or W. D genes are given only for firm matches. Not all rows give a size; the values are once, few, many and, for expanded clones, a class.

d_gene: TRBD2; abundance: many; j_gene: TRBJ2-7; v_gene: TRBV20-1; CDR3nt: TGCAGTGCTCTGGTCGGGAGGAGCTCCTACGAGCAGTACTTC; CDR3aa: CSALVGRSSYEQYF
d_gene: NA; abundance: few; j_gene: TRBJ2-1; v_gene: TRBV18; CDR3nt: TGTGCCAGCTCACCACCGAAAGAGCAGCGTACGTACAATGAGCAGTTCTTC; CDR3aa: CASSPPKEQRTYNEQFF
d_gene: NA; abundance: NA; j_gene: TRBJ2-1; v_gene: TRBV20-1; CDR3nt: TGCAGTGCTAGGGGCGGGACCTCCTACAATGAGCAGTTCTTC; CDR3aa: CSARGGTSYNEQFF
d_gene: NA; abundance: NA; j_gene: TRBJ2-7; v_gene: TRBV4-3; CDR3nt: TGCGCCAGCAGCCAAGCCTCCTCTCGTTCCTACGAGCAGTACTTC; CDR3aa: CASSQASSRSYEQYF
d_gene: NA; abundance: few; j_gene: TRBJ2-7; v_gene: TRBV6-2/TRBV6-3; CDR3nt: TGTGCCAGCATTGACACGGGGATAGTGTCGGGCGAGCAGTACTTC; CDR3aa: CASIDTGIVSGEQYF
d_gene: TRBD1; abundance: many; j_gene: TRBJ2-7; v_gene: TRBV4-3; CDR3nt: TGCGCCAGCAGCCTAGCCTCCGGGACAGGGTCTAGCGAGCAGTACTTC; CDR3aa: CASSLASGTGSSEQYF
d_gene: NA; abundance: many; j_gene: TRBJ1-4; v_gene: TRBV7-9; CDR3nt: TGTGCCAGCAGCTTACAAGGGGAACATGAAAAACTGTTTTTT; CDR3aa: CASSLQGEHEKLFF
d_gene: NA; abundance: NA; j_gene: TRBJ1-2; v_gene: TRBV7-2; CDR3nt: TGTGCCAGCACCGATTTGGCTGACTATGGCTACACCTTC; CDR3aa: CASTDLADYGYTF
d_gene: TRBD1; abundance: many; j_gene: TRBJ2-2; v_gene: TRBV28; CDR3nt: TGTGCCAGCAGGACACTTGGACAGGGGACCGGGGAGCTGTTTTTT; CDR3aa: CASRTLGQGTGELFF
d_gene: NA; abundance: many; j_gene: TRBJ2-4; v_gene: TRBV20-1; CDR3nt: TGCAGTGCTAAGGGCAGGGACATAACCCCTTGGTCCAAAAACATTCAGTACTTC; CDR3aa: CSAKGRDITPWSKNIQYF
d_gene: TRBD1; abundance: NA; j_gene: TRBJ1-1; v_gene: TRBV20-1; CDR3nt: TGCAGTGTCCGGGACAGGGTGAAGGACGCTGAAGCTTTCTTT; CDR3aa: CSVRDRVKDAEAFF
d_gene: TRBD1; abundance: many; j_gene: TRBJ1-2; v_gene: TRBV7-2; CDR3nt: TGTGCCAGCAGCTTGAGGACAGGAGCGTTCCCAGTAGGTGGCTACACCTTC; CDR3aa: CASSLRTGAFPVGGYTF
d_gene: TRBD1; abundance: NA; j_gene: TRBJ2-6; v_gene: TRBV27; CDR3nt: TGTGCCAGCAGTCCGACAGGGATTCCTGGGGCCAACGGCCTGACTTTC; CDR3aa: CASSPTGIPGANGLTF
d_gene: NA; abundance: many; j_gene: TRBJ2-1; v_gene: TRBV5-1; CDR3nt: TGCGCCAGCAGCTTTGGGGGTACAGATGGAGCGAGCAATGAGCAGTTCTTC; CDR3aa: CASSFGGTDGASNEQFF
d_gene: NA; abundance: many; j_gene: TRBJ1-2; v_gene: TRBV14; CDR3nt: TGTGCCAGCAGCCAAGATCGATTTTCTGTGAGGGATGGCTACACCTTC; CDR3aa: CASSQDRFSVRDGYTF
d_gene: NA; abundance: once; j_gene: TRBJ2-7; v_gene: TRBV7-2; CDR3nt: TGTGCCAGCAGCATTCACGTGGGGGGGCCCTACGAGCAGTACTTC; CDR3aa: CASSIHVGGPYEQYF
d_gene: NA; abundance: few; j_gene: TRBJ2-7; v_gene: TRBV28; CDR3nt: TGTGCCAGCAGTTTCCGGCGGAGAAAGGCTTACGAGCAGTACTTC; CDR3aa: CASSFRRRKAYEQYF
d_gene: TRBD2; abundance: many; j_gene: TRBJ2-7; v_gene: TRBV20-1; CDR3nt: TGCAGTGCTAGACCTAGCGGGAGTAACGAGCAGTACTTC; CDR3aa: CSARPSGSNEQYF
d_gene: TRBD2; abundance: many; j_gene: TRBJ2-3; v_gene: TRBV2; CDR3nt: TGTGCCAGCAGTCCGTTGACTAGCGGGGGATATACGCAGTATTTT; CDR3aa: CASSPLTSGGYTQYF
d_gene: NA; abundance: few; j_gene: TRBJ1-3; v_gene: TRBV20-1; CDR3nt: TGCAGTGCTAGAGTCCCGGGGTCCCCTGGAAACACCATATATTTT; CDR3aa: CSARVPGSPGNTIYF
d_gene: TRBD2; abundance: many; j_gene: TRBJ2-7; v_gene: TRBV6-2/TRBV6-3; CDR3nt: TGTGCCAGCAGTCCACGACTAAGCGGGGGACCCTACGAGCAGTACTTC; CDR3aa: CASSPRLSGGPYEQYF
d_gene: NA; abundance: NA; j_gene: TRBJ1-6; v_gene: TRBV5-1; CDR3nt: TGCGCCAGCAGCTTGGCCTTTCAGGACAGTGGCTCACCCCTCCACTTT; CDR3aa: CASSLAFQDSGSPLHF
d_gene: NA; abundance: NA; j_gene: TRBJ2-1; v_gene: TRBV5-1; CDR3nt: TGCGCCAGCAGCTTGGTTCCATATGAGCAGTTCTTC; CDR3aa: CASSLVPYEQFF
d_gene: NA; abundance: many; j_gene: TRBJ2-1; v_gene: TRBV5-1; CDR3nt: TGCGCCAGCAGCTCCAGCGGAAACCGTTACAATGAGCAGTTCTTC; CDR3aa: CASSSSGNRYNEQFF
d_gene: TRBD1; abundance: many; j_gene: TRBJ2-1; v_gene: TRBV5-1; CDR3nt: TGCGCCAGCAGCTTGGGACAGGGGGGCTCCTACAATGAGCAGTTCTTC; CDR3aa: CASSLGQGGSYNEQFF